Described below is a single TCR beta chain sequence and its context. Its antigen is not identified. These data come from a study of post-analysis software for immune sequencing data. Across the whole study: Patients had relapsing-remitting, secondary progressive or progressive-relapsing multiple sclerosis; some lacked subtype.

Germline lookup yields CDR1 SGDLS and CDR2 YYNGEE. CDR3 length: 15 residues. Sequencing libraries made from TCR beta cDNA carried unique molecular identifiers. Researchers reported a few hundred thousand cDNA molecules coming from around 1 to 9.1 million T cells. Each CDR3 protein gets one entry after TCRdb re-called the PCR reads with MiXCR. The repertoire holds hundreds of thousands of distinct CDR3 sequences, with 25% to 30% as singletons. Study-level results: Included in a set of a handful of TRBV segments more frequent in patients than controls were TRBV5-6, TRBV5-1 and TRBV20-1. Controls had significantly higher normalized Chao1 diversity than multiple sclerosis patients. Samples from a shared batch, those prepared together, strongly co-clustered by F measure.

The sequenced material came from blood. This clonotype was obtained from a girl aged 10 to 17 with multiple sclerosis. The rearrangement uses TRBV9 and TRBJ2-5; the match to TRBD2 covers 8 bases. The closer fit of TRBJ2-7 to the DNA end suggests the J call may be wrong. The CDR3: CASSPQGREVGEQYF. The CDR3 nucleotides are TGTGCCAGCAGCCCCCAGGGGCGGGAGGTCGGCGAGCAGTACTTC.